This TCR beta chain was identified in a study of blood T cell repertoires in COVID-19 (dated by TCRdb to the early 2020s). In the study overall: The collaborator samples originated in the United States, Italy and Spain and spanned the acute and convalescent phases of COVID-19. Where available, HLA class I and class II types were taken from metadata supplied by the sample provider and were not determined by assay-based typing. Nearly every sample came with metadata listing a de-identified subject ID, COVID-19 status, age in years and sex. The prospective study material was composed of cDNA or gDNA derived from T cells, B-cell-depleted T cells, or PBMCs. The repertoires were released in a freely available public database intended as a resource for research on the immune response to SARS-CoV-2. Samples were obtained from the ongoing ImmuneRACE study (first 160 participants) and from some 1,200 subjects provided by 6 global collaborators. The dataset comprised deeply sampled blood TCRbeta repertoires from subjects exposed to, actively infected with, or recovered from COVID-19.

V has 4 bases trimmed and J has 7 bases trimmed; junction bases matching no gene number 6. The CDR3 spans 13 residues, from the cysteine through the phenylalanine. Only CDR3 DNA is held: 39 bases, read in frame from base 1. Sequences SGHNT (CDR1) and YYREEE (CDR2) are obtained from the germline V gene (reference sequence). With regard to this clone: The antigen this receptor binds is unknown. There are no base qualities to consult, and no much larger clone falls within one base.

The immunoSEQ Assay, a bias-controlled multiplex PCR, was used to amplify TCRbeta CDR3 regions from genomic DNA. The paper's processing steps were these. The number of nucleated cells in each sample was estimated by amplification of reference gene primers within the assay. Sequence reads were collapsed and filtered to measure the absolute abundance of every unique TCRbeta CDR3 rearrangement. For each sample, productive Simpson clonality was calculated as the square root of Simpson's diversity index over productive rearrangements. In its TCRdb copy, this immuneACCESS table keeps in-frame sequences only and misses some clones. Where compared with another copy, unresolved V genes explain less than half of these, and the others have no known cause. V and J calls and clone size are those listed in that table; D and trimming were worked out from the DNA. The sample table shows some 140,000 clones, and about 90% are seen once. Jointly, the top ten make up about 2.5% of the sample.

On the study overall, not on this receptor specifically: The amount of clinical and demographic metadata varied by source and participant and was provided uncurated.

Collaborating institutions collected whole blood in K2EDTA tubes following their own protocols. For TCRbeta analysis, collaborators shipped samples as frozen whole blood, isolated PBMCs, or DNA extracted from either of those sample types. This receptor was identified in a man aged 45-65 years with active COVID-19. The chain couples TRBV5-4 to TRBJ1-1, and TRBD1 aligns with 8 junction nucleotides. The sequenced sample was peripheral blood. The CDR3: CASSPDRVSEAFF. The sequenced DNA is TGTGCCAGCAGCCCGGACAGGGTAAGTGAAGCTTTCTTT.